The 15 T cell receptor beta chains in this list originate from one sample, sequenced in a study of OX40 agonist ivuxolimab in advanced cancers. Assay: immunoSEQ multiplex PCR; the TCRdb copy retains only in-frame clones and omits some. This table holds more than 9,500 clones, about 81% found once. This specimen consisted of CD4+ or CD8+ T cells sorted from blood, obtained in a trial of the OX40 agonist ivuxolimab. The receptors were gathered from an adult with an advanced solid tumor such as melanoma, head and neck, liver or kidney cancer.

This clone has only one observation. The chain uses TRBV2 and TRBJ2-7; D possibly corresponds to TRBD2 (6 bases). The germline V gene has CDR1 SNHLY and CDR2 FYNNEI. V shed 8 bases and J shed 5 bases, with 31 bases lying between them. This CDR3 region has 18 residues. CDR3 residues: CASATERLAPIRRDEQYF. The CDR3 region has the DNA TGTGCCAGCGCAACGGAGAGGCTAGCGCCGATAAGGAGGGACGAGCAGTACTTC.

The chain links TRBV21-1 to TRBJ2-7; the table's D call TRBD2 went unverified against the DNA. TRBV21-1 is an annotated pseudogene. This CDR3 contains 16 residues. The CDR3, as DNA: TGTGCCAGCAGCACCTCGGGACTAGCGGGCTCCTACGAGCAGTACTTC. Translated: CASSTSGLAGSYEQYF.

This chain connects TRBV4-3 to TRBJ2-2; D is perhaps TRBD1 (5 bases). Trimming shortened V by 11 bases and J by 6 bases, and 19 bases separated the two germline ends. The CDR3 extends over 14 amino acids. CDR1 is LGHNA, CDR2 YSLEER, per germline. CDR3 bases: TGCGCCGGCCAAAGGGGTAGAAACGCCGGGGAGCTGTTTTTT. Translating gives CAGQRGRNAGELFF.

The chain joins TRBV13 to TRBJ2-2; D perhaps matches TRBD2 (6 bases). Germline CDR1 PRHDT, CDR2 FYEKMQ (reference sequence). V was pared by 5 bases and J by 1 base, with 14 bases between. This CDR3 has 16 residues. CDR3 in amino acids: CASSPRRDWNTGELFF. The CDR3 DNA reads as TGTGCCAGCAGCCCTAGGAGGGATTGGAACACCGGGGAGCTGTTTTTT.

This clone was counted only a few times. The gene calls are TRBV6-5 and TRBJ2-2; D is unclear. Germline CDR1 and CDR2: MNHEY and SVGAGI. This CDR3 region has 12 residues. V lost 0 bases to trimming and J lost 6 bases, with 2 bases between them. The CDR3 bases are TGTGCCAGCAGTTACTCCGCCGGGGAGCTGTTTTTT. Its translation is CASSYSAGELFF.

V and J are TRBV15 and TRBJ1-1; 9 bases are a match to TRBD1. CDR3 length equals 14 residues. V shed 3 bases, J shed 3 bases, and the junction held 2 bases outside the gene matches. From germline, CDR1 is LNHNV and CDR2 YYDKDF (reference sequence). CDR3 DNA sequence: TGTGCCACCAGCAGCGGACAGGGGTACACTGAAGCTTTCTTT. Translating gives CATSSGQGYTEAFF.

This chain joins TRBV7-9 and TRBJ2-7, with 10 bases identical to TRBD2. CDR1 is SEHNR and CDR2 is FQNEAQ in the germline V gene (reference sequence). The CDR3 spans 15 residues. The J segment lost 6 bases and the V segment lost 2 bases, leaving 7 bases of the junction unmatched. In DNA, the CDR3 is TGTGCCAGCAGCTTACCTAGCGGGAGTATCCCCGAGCAGTACTTC. It codes for CASSLPSGSIPEQYF.

The V gene is TRBV9, the J gene TRBJ2-7; D not resolved. In germline, CDR1 is SGDLS, CDR2 YYNGEE. This CDR3 contains 13 residues. V was clipped by 0 bases and J by 6 bases, with 10 bases between them. CDR3 region: CASSVGSKREQYF. DNA for the CDR3: TGTGCCAGCAGCGTAGGGTCTAAACGCGAGCAGTACTTC.

V and J are TRBV6-4 and TRBJ2-1; no definite D call. There are 15 residues in the CDR3. Germline loops: CDR1 MRHNA, CDR2 SNTAGT. The V end was cut by 3 bases, the J end by 0 bases, with 9 bases between. The CDR3 bases are TGTGCCAGCAGTGAAAGCCCCGGCTCCTACAATGAGCAGTTCTTC. It is translated as CASSESPGSYNEQFF.

The V gene is TRBV7-9, the J gene TRBJ2-7; D perhaps matches TRBD2 (6 bases). The CDR3 totals 15 residues. V lost 6 bases, J lost 0 bases, and 15 bases lay in between. Germline V gene lookup returns CDR1 SEHNR and CDR2 FQNEAQ (reference sequence). CDR3 in amino acids: CASSRSGVGSYEQYF. The CDR3 region has the DNA TGTGCCAGCAGTCGATCGGGGGTAGGCTCCTACGAGCAGTACTTC.

The V gene is TRBV5-4, the J gene TRBJ2-7, with D hard to call. Trimming took 3 bases from V and 1 from J, leaving 11 bases between them. CDR3 length equals 14 residues. CDR1 is SGHNT and CDR2 is YYREEE in the germline V gene (reference sequence). This CDR3 reads CASSSRTDSYEQYF. CDR3 DNA: TGTGCCAGCAGCTCTCGGACCGATTCCTACGAGCAGTACTTC.

As regards this clone: Germline and junction disagree at one end, which may indicate a read error. This rearrangement joins TRBV7-7 to TRBJ2-5; 9 nucleotides align to TRBD2. In germline, CDR1 is SSHAT, CDR2 FNYEAQ (reference sequence). The CDR3 length is 15 residues. CDR3 loop: CASSPGLAVQETQYF. The CDR3 coding sequence is TGTGCTAGCAGCCCGGGACTAGCCGTACAAGAGACCCAGTACTTC.

This clone was recorded only once. V gene TRBV5-6 combines with J gene TRBJ1-2; no reliable D call. Germline-derived CDR1 and CDR2 are SGHDT and YYEEEE. The CDR3 extends over 13 amino acids. Trimming removed 0 bases at V and 3 bases at J, with 6 bases between. The CDR3 DNA reads TGTGCCAGCAGCTTGGACGGCGACTATGGCTACACCTTC. Its protein product is CASSLDGDYGYTF.

The V call is TRBV11-2, the J call TRBJ1-1, with D unresolved. Trimming shortened V by 1 base and J by 4 bases, and 1 base separated the two germline ends. Germline CDR1 reads SGHAT; CDR2 reads FQNNGV. CDR3 length: 11 residues. The DNA of the CDR3 is TGTGCCAGCAGCTTAGTCACTGAAGCTTTCTTT. Amino acids: CASSLVTEAFF.

Relative to its sample, this clone is medium-sized. The chain combines TRBV6-6 with TRBJ2-7; D unresolved. The CDR3 is made up of 14 amino acids. The germline V gene has CDR1 MNHNY and CDR2 SVGAGI (reference sequence). V lost 0 bases to trimming and J lost 1 base, with 7 bases between them. The CDR3 sequence: CASSYSFRSYEQYF. The CDR3 DNA follows: TGTGCCAGCAGTTACTCGTTCAGATCCTACGAGCAGTACTTC.